A single count supports the clone carrying this T cell receptor beta chain. Its antigen is undetermined. The junction departs from the called germline gene at one end, perhaps through a read error. The data were obtained in a study of blood T cells in healthy people across ages. Study observations and caveats: Age advanced and TCR beta diversity per million T cells fell, roughly linearly.

Donors were systemically healthy Caucasian individuals from Russia aged about 6 to 95 years. The CDR3 is made up of 15 amino acids. Per the germline V gene, CDR1 is LGHDT and CDR2 is YNNKEL (reference sequence). The authors ran a second PCR of about 6 to 11 cycles using a sample-barcoded 5' primer and a J-beta primer mix. Template switching added a 12-random-nucleotide identifier to every cDNA molecule. Every sample returned 2.5 million or more CDR3-containing paired-end reads. TCRdb reprocessed the 5' RACE reads with MiXCR, giving one entry per CDR3 protein. The sample carries around 580,000 distinct CDR3 sequences, around 48% recorded once.

The specimen sequenced was blood. V gene TRBV3-1 combines with J gene TRBJ2-6; no reliable D call. This TCR was sampled from a man aged 80 or over in good health. In DNA form, the CDR3 reads TGCGCCAGCAGCCCGGAATACTCTGGGGCCAACGTCCTGACTTTC. Its translation is CASSPEYSGANVLTF.